One and the same sample provided the 25 T cell receptor beta chains below, sequenced in a study of T cell clonality in common variable immunodeficiency. General study results and limits: Reportedly, TCR beta sequences from common variable immunodeficiency showed fewer deletions and N-nucleotide insertions.

Libraries were prepared by immunoSEQ multiplex PCR; TCRdb keeps only in-frame clonotypes and omits some of them. Altogether 25,000 to 30,000 clones were found in the sample, and no singletons occur. For these receptors, no antigen is known. Sequenced sample: peripheral blood mononuclear cells. Receptors were obtained from a human donor with common variable immunodeficiency.

This clone occurred a few times. The read ends 3 residues early relative to the CDR3; the germline J gene fills the gap. This sequence joins TRBV7-3 and TRBJ2-3; D is possibly TRBD2 (5 bases). This CDR3 comprises 13 residues. Germline values: CDR1 SGHTA, CDR2 FQGTGA. The CDR3 bases that were read are TGTGCCAGCAGCTTCGTAGAGGGCAAGACG. This translates into CASSFVEGKT. Given in full, the CDR3 is CASSFVEGKTQYF.

This clone is medium-sized in the sample. Read data end 3 residues before the CDR3 end; the end is taken from the germline J gene. This sequence joins TRBV19 and TRBJ1-2; D possibly corresponds to TRBD1 (5 bases). Trimming pared 3 bases from V and 7 bases from J, leaving 12 bases between. The germline CDR1 and CDR2 sequences are LNHDA and SQIVND (reference sequence). This CDR3 region has 13 residues. This CDR3 reads CASSIQGSGGYTF. CDR3 DNA, as far as it was read: TGTGCCAGTAGTATCCAGGGAAGTGGTGGC.

This clone was picked up many times. The sequenced part of the CDR3 DNA is TGCAGTGCAAGGAATTCGAGGGACAGGGTAGTCAATGAG. Its protein product is CSARNSRDRVVNE. The complete CDR3 protein is CSARNSRDRVVNEQFF. The chain employs TRBV20-1 and TRBJ2-1, with 9 positions matching TRBD1. The read terminates 3 residues ahead of where the CDR3 ends, so the germline J gene completes it. V was pared by 6 bases and J by 6 bases, with 15 bases of the junction left unmatched. Per the germline V gene, CDR1 is DFQATT and CDR2 is SNEGSKA (reference sequence). The length of the CDR3 is 16 residues.

The table lists this clone with a few counts. Read data end 3 residues before the CDR3 end; the end is taken from the germline J gene. The chain joins TRBV5-1 to TRBJ2-6, with 7 bases fitting TRBD1. The junction had 8 bases not matched to a gene; V was cut back by 2 bases and J by 0 bases. The CDR3 contains 18 residues. Germline V gene sequence: CDR1 SGHRS, CDR2 YFSETQ. The sequenced part of the CDR3 DNA is TGCGCCAGCAGCTTACAACAGGGGACAGTCTCTGGGGCCAACGTC. It yields the protein CASSLQQGTVSGANV. The CDR3, in full, reads CASSLQQGTVSGANVLTF.

Details on this clone: With the read ending 3 residues before the CDR3 end, the germline J gene is used to fill in that end. The J gene is TRBJ2-3, the V gene TRBV19; the match to TRBD2 covers 11 bases. V gave up 5 bases and J gave up 2 bases; unmatched junction bases: 6. The germline gives CDR1 LNHDA, CDR2 SQIVND (reference sequence). This CDR3 region has 16 residues. Here the CDR3 reads CASSGLAGGLTDTQYF. The sequenced CDR3 bases are TGTGCCAGTAGTGGATTAGCGGGAGGGCTCACAGATACG.

Comments on this clone: The observed sequence ends 3 residues before the CDR3 terminus, with the missing tail filled in from the germline J gene. The V and J genes are TRBV7-9 and TRBJ2-6; no firm D call. This CDR3 region has 15 residues. In germline, CDR1 is SEHNR, CDR2 FQNEAQ (reference sequence). V gave up 1 base and J gave up 1 base, with 5 bases separating them. This chain's CDR3 is CASSLVRSGANVLTF. The sequenced part of the CDR3 DNA is TGTGCCAGCAGCTTAGTTCGGTCTGGGGCCAACGTC.

This clone showed up many times. The read ends 3 residues shy of where the CDR3 ends; the end is completed using the germline J gene. The rearrangement uses TRBV6-2 or TRBV6-3 and TRBJ2-3, with 8 bases aligning to TRBD2. J was trimmed by 0 bases and V by 6 bases; bases with no gene match: 5. CDR1 is MNHEY and CDR2 is SVGEGT in the germline V gene. CDR3 size: 15 residues. CDR3 region: CASSRQRGSTDTQYF. The part of the CDR3 DNA that was read is TGTGCCAGCAGCCGTCAGCGGGGGAGCACAGATACG.

This clone was observed at least ten times. CDR3 DNA (partial): TGTGCCAGCAGCTTCGCAGGGGGCGATGGC. Its translation is CASSFAGGDG. The whole CDR3 sequence is CASSFAGGDGYTF. The chain is built from TRBV11-2 and TRBJ1-2; 8 bases are shared with TRBD1. With the read ending 3 residues before the CDR3 end, the germline J gene is used to fill in that end. CDR1 SGHAT and CDR2 FQNNGV come from the germline V gene. CDR3 length equals 13 residues. V was pared by 3 bases and J by 6 bases, with 3 bases of the junction left unmatched. Full variable domain (remainder filled in from reference TRBV11-2 and TRBJ1-2): EAGVAQSPRYKIIEKRQSVAFWCNPISGHATLYWYQQILGQGPKLLIQFQNNGVVDDSQLPKDRFSAERLKGVDSTLKIQPAKLEDSAVYLCASSFAGGDGYTFGSGTRLTVV.

This clone is deemed medium-sized (0.01 to 0.1%). The read ends 3 residues shy of where the CDR3 ends; the end is completed using the germline J gene. The rearrangement uses TRBV12-3 or TRBV12-4 and TRBJ1-5; 9 bases are a match to TRBD1. The CDR3 has 15 amino acids. Trimming removed 4 bases from V and 7 bases from J; junction bases left unmatched: 8. The CDR3: CASSSLQGAGQPQHF. Partial CDR3 DNA: TGTGCCAGCAGTTCCTTACAGGGGGCTGGGCAGCCC.

This clone was seen only a few times. The CDR3 end falls 3 residues outside the read, so it is completed with the germline J gene. V is TRBV2 and J is TRBJ2-5; 10 bases are a match to TRBD2. Losses at the gene ends were 9 bases for V and 5 bases for J; bases not matched to a gene: 9. Germline lookup yields CDR1 SNHLY and CDR2 FYNNEI. This CDR3 spans 14 amino acids. The sequenced part of the CDR3 DNA is TGTGCCAGTGAGAGAGCGGGAGGGCGGGAGACC. This gives the protein CASERAGGRET. The whole CDR3 is CASERAGGRETQYF. Variable domain in full (rest from reference TRBV2 and TRBJ2-5): EPEVTQTPSHQVTQMGQEVILRCVPISNHLYFYWYRQILGQKVEFLVSFYNNEISEKSEIFDDQFSVERPDGSNFTLKIRSTKLEDSAMYFCASERAGGRETQYFGPGTRLLVL.

This clone was detected many times. The DNA ends 3 residues before the CDR3 does, and the rest of the CDR3 is filled in from the germline J gene. The chain is built from TRBV7-1 and TRBJ2-4, with 11 bases identical to TRBD2. TRBV7-1 is known as an ORF, though its function is uncertain. The J segment lost 1 base and the V segment lost 2 bases, leaving 13 bases of the junction unmatched. The CDR3 has 20 residues. The covered CDR3 bases are TGTGCCAGCAGCTCACCTATAGCGGGAGGGCCGATGATGGCCAAAAACATT. It specifies CASSSPIAGGPMMAKNI. The whole CDR3 region reads CASSSPIAGGPMMAKNIQYF.

This clone was seen more than once but under ten times. Sequencing ends 3 residues short of the CDR3 end; the germline J gene provides the rest. This chain joins TRBV18 and TRBJ2-5; weak D call: TRBD2 (6 bases). CDR1 is KGHSH and CDR2 is LQKENI in the germline V gene. V lost 1 base to trimming and J lost 4 bases, with 13 bases between them. CDR3 size: 15 residues. CDR3 residues: CASSPQGRRGETQYF. Partial CDR3 DNA: TGTGCCAGCTCACCACAGGGCAGGCGGGGAGAGACC.

This clone was found many times. Read sequence stops 3 residues before the CDR3 end, and the germline J gene provides the missing end. The chain combines TRBV5-1 with TRBJ2-2, with a tentative D call TRBD2 (6 bases). There are 16 residues in the CDR3. From germline, CDR1 is SGHRS and CDR2 YFSETQ. V lost 6 bases to trimming and J lost 2 bases, with 17 bases between them. The sequenced part of the CDR3 DNA is TGCGCCAGCAACTCTCACCTGGGGGGAAACACCGGGGAG. Translating gives CASNSHLGGNTGE. The whole CDR3 protein is CASNSHLGGNTGELFF.

Ten or more counts support this clone. The sequence runs out 3 residues before the end of the CDR3; the remainder is reconstructed from the germline J gene. This rearrangement joins TRBV11-2 to TRBJ2-1, with D uncertain. The CDR3 spans 13 residues. V was clipped by 4 bases and J by 7 bases, with 11 bases between them. Germline V gene sequence: CDR1 SGHAT, CDR2 FQNNGV. This chain's CDR3 is CASSSRASNEQFF. CDR3 bases read: TGTGCCAGCAGCTCCCGCGCTAGTAATGAG.

There are many counts of this clone. The read stops 3 residues short of the end of the CDR3; the missing end is completed from the germline J gene. The chain combines TRBV18 with TRBJ1-1; 8 bases are a match to TRBD1. The V gene end was trimmed by 1 base and the J gene end by 4 bases; junction bases not matched to a gene: 5. The CDR3 consists of 15 residues. Per germline, CDR1 KGHSH and CDR2 LQKENI. The CDR3 sequence: CASSPRQGLATEAFF. CDR3 DNA (partial): TGTGCCAGCTCACCACGACAGGGGTTGGCCACTGAA.

This clone was seen only a few times. The read comes to an end 3 residues before the CDR3 does, leaving the germline J gene to fill in the end. The chain employs TRBV2 and TRBJ2-2; 11 nucleotides line up with TRBD2. Germline CDR1 SNHLY, CDR2 FYNNEI. The junction had 3 bases not matched to a gene; V was cut back by 7 bases and J by 2 bases. There are 15 residues in the CDR3. CDR3 DNA, as far as it was read: TGTGCCAGCAAGACTAGCGGGACAAACACCGGGGAG. As protein: CASKTSGTNTGE. In full, the CDR3 is CASKTSGTNTGELFF.

In its sample, this clone was seen many times. The read stops 3 residues short of the end of the CDR3; the missing end is completed from the germline J gene. The chain is built from TRBV20-1 and TRBJ2-3, with 14 bases fitting TRBD2. The J segment lost 5 bases and the V segment lost 3 bases, leaving 16 bases of the junction unmatched. CDR3 size: 19 residues. Germline V gene data show CDR1 as DFQATT and CDR2 as SNEGSKA (reference sequence). Partial CDR3 DNA: TGCAGTGCTAGGGATCCGCGAGGTCGACTAGCGGGAGGGGTAGATACG. Its protein is CSARDPRGRLAGGVDT. The whole CDR3 protein is CSARDPRGRLAGGVDTQYF.

A note on this clone: The DNA ends 3 residues before the CDR3 does, and the rest of the CDR3 is filled in from the germline J gene. The V and J genes are TRBV7-3 and TRBJ2-1; D might be TRBD2 (6 bases). In germline, CDR1 is SGHTA, CDR2 FQGTGA. Trimming took off 5 bases at V and 5 bases at J, with 13 bases between the two ends. The CDR3 totals 14 residues. The sequenced CDR3 bases are TGTGCCAGCAGCCCCGCGGGGCATAACAATGAG. It codes for CASSPAGHNNE. The full CDR3 protein reads CASSPAGHNNEQFF.

This clone came up many times. From the germline J gene comes the end of the CDR3, since the read stops 3 residues before it. The chain recombines TRBV27 with TRBJ1-2; 9 nucleotides line up with TRBD1. Germline trimming cut 3 bases from V and 4 bases from J; bases unmatched to any gene: 0. The CDR3 consists of 13 residues. CDR1 is MNHEY and CDR2 is SMNVEV in the germline V gene (reference sequence). Partial CDR3 DNA: TGTGCCAGCAGTTTGACAGGGGGCTATGGC. Protein: CASSLTGGYG. The full CDR3 protein is CASSLTGGYGYTF.

This clone was detected a few times. CDR3 loop: CASSPNHGYTEAFF. The covered CDR3 bases are TGTGCCAGCAGCCCCAACCACGGTTACACTGAA. V is TRBV11-3 and J is TRBJ1-1; D unclear. The missing CDR3 end, 3 residues past where the read stops, is filled in from the germline J gene. The CDR3 is made up of 14 amino acids. In germline, CDR1 is SGHNT, CDR2 YENEEA. Trimming left V 5 bases short and J 3 bases short, with 13 bases between.

This clone was seen only a few times. The CDR3 protein is CSARDRGNTEAFF. Partial CDR3 DNA: TGCAGTGCTAGAGATAGGGGGAACACTGAA. V and J are TRBV20-1 and TRBJ1-1, with D perhaps matching TRBD1 (5 bases). From the germline J gene comes the end of the CDR3, since the read stops 3 residues before it. Germline V gene lookup returns CDR1 DFQATT and CDR2 SNEGSKA (reference sequence). CDR3 length: 13 residues. Trimming pared 0 bases from V and 1 base from J, leaving 6 bases between.

This clone was found many times. The CDR3 end is not reached by the read, which stops 3 residues before it; the germline J gene fills it in. The chain uses TRBV5-1 and TRBJ2-1; 7 nucleotides line up with TRBD1. The CDR3 has 15 amino acids. CDR1 is SGHRS, CDR2 YFSETQ, per germline. The junction had 4 bases not matched to a gene; V was cut back by 1 base and J by 3 bases. CDR3 in amino acids: CASSLTGVNYNEQFF. The covered CDR3 bases are TGCGCCAGCAGCTTGACAGGGGTCAACTACAATGAG.

This clone has a count of ten or more. The junction shows a germline mismatch at one end, possibly a read error. The read stops 3 residues short of the end of the CDR3; the missing end is completed from the germline J gene. V gene TRBV12-3 or TRBV12-4 combines with J gene TRBJ2-2; tentative D call: TRBD1 (5 bases). The CDR3 length is 16 residues. The sequenced CDR3 bases are TGTGCCAGCAGCTCTCGACAGCGTTTGAACTCCGGGGAG. It is translated as CASSSRQRLNSGE. The entire CDR3 protein reads CASSSRQRLNSGELFF.

This clone came up many times. The read falls 3 residues short of the CDR3 end, and the missing part is taken from the germline J gene. This chain connects TRBV5-1 to TRBJ2-3; 9 bases fit TRBD2. Trimming took 4 bases from V and 4 from J; bases not matched to a gene: 10. CDR1 is SGHRS and CDR2 is YFSETQ in the germline V gene. The CDR3 has 16 residues. The CDR3 DNA, read in part, is TGCGCCAGCAGCCCAGGGGCTAGCGGGAATGCAGATACG. Its translation is CASSPGASGNADT. The CDR3 in full is CASSPGASGNADTQYF.

On this clone: The read ends 3 residues shy of where the CDR3 ends; the end is completed using the germline J gene. The V call is TRBV7-2, the J call TRBJ2-7; 10 nucleotides align to TRBD2. The CDR3 sequence is 15 residues long. Looked up from germline, CDR1 is SGHTA and CDR2 is FQGNSA. With V trimmed by 3 bases and J by 6 bases, 8 bases remained unmatched. CDR3 loop: CASSFGLAGDIEQYF. The CDR3 DNA, read in part, is TGTGCCAGCAGCTTTGGGCTAGCGGGAGATATCGAG.